This T cell receptor beta chain appears in the sequencing data of a study of blood T cell repertoires in COVID-19. Study background: Italy, Spain and the United States were the sources of the convalescent and acute COVID-19 samples. In each case, the material was cDNA or gDNA derived from T cells, B-cell-depleted T cells, or PBMCs.

V was pared by 6 bases and J by 2 bases, with 13 bases between. The CDR3 length is 14 residues. Germline CDR1 is SEHNR and CDR2 is FQNEAQ (reference sequence). Those enrolled in Seattle joined during active infection and were followed longitudinally afterward. Study processing details: Cell counts per sample came from amplifying reference gene primers. Here immunoSEQ multiplex PCR was the method, and the copy in TCRdb shows in-frame clones only, minus some. V and J calls and clone size are those listed in that table; D and trimming were worked out from the DNA. The sample carries 250,000 to 300,000 clones, 80% to 90% recorded once.

The chain uses TRBV7-9 and TRBJ1-1; possible D gene TRBD1, 6 bases. Sequencing input: peripheral blood. This receptor was taken from an older woman with COVID-19, enrolled during active disease. Here the CDR3 DNA reads TGTGCCAGCAGAGAGGCAGGGGCCAACACTGAAGCTTTCTTT. Protein sequence: CASREAGANTEAFF. Full variable domain (missing parts from reference TRBV7-9 and TRBJ1-1): DTGVSQNPRHKITKRGQNVTFRCDPISEHNRLYWYRQTLGQGPEFLTYFQNEAQLEKSRLLSDRFSAERPKGSFSTLEIQRTEQGDSAMYLCASREAGANTEAFFGQGTRLTVV.